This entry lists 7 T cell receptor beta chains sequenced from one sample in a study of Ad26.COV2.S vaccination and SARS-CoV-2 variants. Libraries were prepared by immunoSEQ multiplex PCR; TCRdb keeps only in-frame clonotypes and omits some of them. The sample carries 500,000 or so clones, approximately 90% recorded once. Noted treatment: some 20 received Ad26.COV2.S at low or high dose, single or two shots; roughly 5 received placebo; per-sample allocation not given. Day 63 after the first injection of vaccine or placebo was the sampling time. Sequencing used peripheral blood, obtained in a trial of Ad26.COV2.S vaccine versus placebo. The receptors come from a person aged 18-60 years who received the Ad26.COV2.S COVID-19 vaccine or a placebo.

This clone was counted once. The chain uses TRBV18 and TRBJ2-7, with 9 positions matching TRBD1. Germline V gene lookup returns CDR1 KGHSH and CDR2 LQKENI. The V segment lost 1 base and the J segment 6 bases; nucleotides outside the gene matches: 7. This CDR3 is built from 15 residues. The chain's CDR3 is CASSPQGQGFGEQYF. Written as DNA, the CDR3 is TGTGCCAGCTCACCACAGGGACAGGGTTTCGGCGAGCAGTACTTC.

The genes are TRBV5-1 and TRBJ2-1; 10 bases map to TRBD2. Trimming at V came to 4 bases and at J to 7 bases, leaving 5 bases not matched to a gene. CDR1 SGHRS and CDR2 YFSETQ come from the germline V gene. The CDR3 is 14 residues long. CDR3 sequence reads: CASSPGTSANEQFF. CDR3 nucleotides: TGCGCCAGCAGCCCGGGGACTAGCGCAAATGAGCAGTTCTTC.

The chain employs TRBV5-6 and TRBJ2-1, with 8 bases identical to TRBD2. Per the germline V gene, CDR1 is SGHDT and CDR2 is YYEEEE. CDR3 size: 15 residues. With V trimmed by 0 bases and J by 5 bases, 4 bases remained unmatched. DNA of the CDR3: TGTGCCAGCAGCTTGGGGGGACTAGGGGACAATGAGCAGTTCTTC. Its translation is CASSLGGLGDNEQFF.

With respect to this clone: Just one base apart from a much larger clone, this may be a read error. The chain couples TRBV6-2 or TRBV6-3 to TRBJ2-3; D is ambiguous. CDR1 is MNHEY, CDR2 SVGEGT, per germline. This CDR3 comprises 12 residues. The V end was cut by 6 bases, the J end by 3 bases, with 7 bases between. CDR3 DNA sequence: TGTGCCAGCAGCCCTAGGACAGATACGCAGTATTTT. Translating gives CASSPRTDTQYF.

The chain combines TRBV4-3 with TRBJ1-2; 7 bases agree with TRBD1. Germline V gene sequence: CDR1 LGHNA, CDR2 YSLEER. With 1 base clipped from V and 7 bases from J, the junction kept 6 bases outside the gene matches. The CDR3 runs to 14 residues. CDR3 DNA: TGCGCCAGCAGCCAAGCGGACAGGTCGGGTGGCTACACCTTC. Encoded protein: CASSQADRSGGYTF.

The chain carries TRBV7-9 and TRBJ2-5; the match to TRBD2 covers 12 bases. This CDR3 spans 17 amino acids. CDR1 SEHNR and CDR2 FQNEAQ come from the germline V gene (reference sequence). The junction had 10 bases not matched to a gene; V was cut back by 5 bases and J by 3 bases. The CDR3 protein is CASSPAGLAGWEETQYF. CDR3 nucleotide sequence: TGTGCCAGCAGCCCCGCCGGACTAGCGGGATGGGAAGAGACCCAGTACTTC.

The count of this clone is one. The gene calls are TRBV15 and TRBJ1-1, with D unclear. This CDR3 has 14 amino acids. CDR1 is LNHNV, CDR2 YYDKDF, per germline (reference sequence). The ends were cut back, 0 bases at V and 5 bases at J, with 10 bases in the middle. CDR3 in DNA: TGTGCCACCAGCAGAGATCGGTTTGGGACTGAAGCTTTCTTT. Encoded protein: CATSRDRFGTEAFF.